Listed here are 24 T cell receptor beta chains from one sample, sequenced in a study of blood T cells in healthy people across ages. A second PCR of about 7 to 11 cycles used a sample-barcoded 5' primer and a J-beta primer mix. TCRdb reprocessed the 5' RACE reads with MiXCR, giving one entry per CDR3 protein. The table records fewer than 1,000,000 distinct CDR3 sequences, about 46% of them present only once. Source material: blood. The receptors derive from a man older than 75 in good health.

The rearrangement joins TRBV27 to TRBJ2-1, with D perhaps matching TRBD2 (6 bases). Per germline, CDR1 MNHEY and CDR2 SMNVEV (reference sequence). V lost 2 bases to trimming and J lost 9 bases, with 14 bases between them. The CDR3 contains 14 residues. The CDR3 DNA follows: TGTGCCAGCAGTTTACAAGGAGGGTCGGTTGAGCAGTTCTTC. Amino acids: CASSLQGGSVEQFF.

Worth noting for this clonotype: A junction boundary mismatches the germline segment, possibly from a read error. The CDR3 region is CASSRGQGRLAFF. The CDR3 DNA follows: TGCGCCAGCAGCCGAGGACAGGGGCGCCTGGCTTTCTTT. The V and J genes are TRBV12-3 or TRBV12-4 and TRBJ1-1; TRBD1 matches at 9 bases. The CDR3 totals 13 residues.

The chain is built from TRBV9 and TRBJ2-7, with no clear D. The CDR3 spans 13 residues. Germline V gene lookup returns CDR1 SGDLS and CDR2 YYNGEE. Trimming cost V 4 bases and J 1 base, with 9 bases left between them. The DNA for the CDR3 is TGTGCCAGCAGCAAAGGCCCTTCCTACGAGCAGTACTTC. It encodes CASSKGPSYEQYF. The whole variable domain, remainder taken from reference TRBV9 and TRBJ2-7, is DSGVTQTPKHLITATGQRVTLRCSPRSGDLSVYWYQQSLDQGLQFLIQYYNGEERAKGNILERFSAQQFPDLHSELNLSSLELGDSALYFCASSKGPSYEQYFGPGTRLTVT.

The DNA for the CDR3 is TGCGCCAGCAGCTCGGAAGCAGGGGGTGGTGCAGATACGCAGTATTTT. This sequence encodes CASSSEAGGGADTQYF. This chain connects TRBV5-1 to TRBJ2-3; TRBD1 aligns across 7 bases. The length of the CDR3 is 16 residues. CDR1 and CDR2 (germline): SGHRS, YFSETQ. J lost 4 bases, V lost 3 bases, and 11 bases had no gene match.

This clonotype turned up a few times. This chain links TRBV12-3 or TRBV12-4 with TRBJ2-7; TRBD1 matches at 10 bases. Trimming cost V 7 bases and J 0 bases; bases outside gene matches: 9. The CDR3 has 16 residues. The CDR3 DNA is TGTGCCAGCACCGGGACAGGGGCCCTGAGCTCCTACGAGCAGTACTTC. The encoded protein is CASTGTGALSSYEQYF.

The genes are TRBV12-3 or TRBV12-4 and TRBJ1-1; 7 positions match TRBD1. This CDR3 is 14 amino acids long. V shed 3 bases and J 9 bases; nucleotides not matched to a gene: 10. The CDR3 DNA is TGTGCCAGCAGTTTCCGAGGGGGCATAAAAAAAGCTTTCTTT. Residues: CASSFRGGIKKAFF.

Worth noting for this clonotype: Given a much more abundant clone one base away, this may be a read error. This rearrangement joins TRBV29-1 to TRBJ1-2, with a tentative D call TRBD1 (5 bases). Germline CDR1 reads SQVTM; CDR2 reads ANQGSEA. The CDR3 has 13 amino acids. Trimming removed 8 bases from V and 3 bases from J, with 16 bases in between. The CDR3 sequence is CSSAKGSDYGYTF. The CDR3 DNA follows: TGCAGCTCGGCTAAGGGGTCAGACTATGGCTACACCTTC.

This rearrangement joins TRBV6-2 or TRBV6-3 to TRBJ2-1; 8 positions match TRBD1. V lost 1 base and J lost 10; bases outside the gene matches: 9. The CDR3 runs to 15 residues. Germline V CDR1 and CDR2: MNHEY, SVGEGT. The CDR3 bases are TGTGCCAGCAGTTACTACAGGACAGGGAGACAGGAGCAGTTCTTC. It yields the protein CASSYYRTGRQEQFF.

Concerning this clonotype itself: A much larger clone lies one base from this, so it may be a read error. The chain combines TRBV5-1 with TRBJ2-1, with D possibly matching TRBD1 (6 bases). CDR3 size: 14 residues. The germline V and J ends were trimmed by 4 bases and 8 bases, with 16 bases remaining between them. Germline lookup yields CDR1 SGHRS and CDR2 YFSETQ. DNA of the CDR3: TGCGCCAGCAGCAGGGGCAGGGGATCCGATGAGCAGTTCTTC. This gives the protein CASSRGRGSDEQFF.

There are many counts of this clonotype. V is TRBV29-1 and J is TRBJ2-3; 9 bases line up with TRBD2. The CDR3 spans 14 residues. The V and J ends lost 7 bases and 3 bases, in that order; junction bases with no gene match: 8. CDR1 is SQVTM, CDR2 ANQGSEA, per germline. The CDR3 DNA follows: TGCAGCGGGGGTAGCGGGAGAGGAACAGATACGCAGTATTTT. Translation gives CSGGSGRGTDTQYF.

The genes are TRBV27 and TRBJ2-1; D is ambiguous. Germline CDR1 and CDR2: MNHEY and SMNVEV (reference sequence). The CDR3 has 14 residues. V lost 3 bases and J 12 bases, leaving 18 bases between the germline ends. The CDR3 sequence: CASSFLHSSYGQFF. CDR3 DNA: TGTGCCAGCAGTTTTCTCCACAGCTCCTACGGGCAGTTCTTC.

The rearrangement links TRBV2 to TRBJ1-5; perhaps TRBD1 as D (6 bases). Trimming pared 8 bases from V and 7 bases from J, leaving 15 bases between. The CDR3 totals 13 residues. Germline CDR1 and CDR2: SNHLY and FYNNEI. CDR3 sequence (DNA): TGTGCCAGCCAAAAACAGGGCCAACAGCCCCAGCATTTT. It codes for CASQKQGQQPQHF.

This clonotype was found a few times. The chain recombines TRBV5-6 with TRBJ2-5, with 11 bases identical to TRBD2. The CDR3 spans 16 residues. V dropped 2 bases and J dropped 4; count of bases not matched to a gene: 7. Germline CDR1 reads SGHDT; CDR2 reads YYEEEE. The CDR3 nucleotides read TGTGCCAGCAGCTTCCAACTAGCGGGGGAGCTAGAGACCCAGTACTTC. This codes for CASSFQLAGELETQYF.

This clonotype was seen a few times. V usage is TRBV5-1 and J usage is TRBJ2-5; tentatively, D is TRBD2 (6 bases). Germline V gene lookup returns CDR1 SGHRS and CDR2 YFSETQ. V gave up 1 base and J gave up 3 bases, with 13 bases separating them. The CDR3 has 15 residues. The chain's CDR3 is CASSLSGTLKETQYF. Here the CDR3 DNA reads TGCGCCAGCAGCTTGTCCGGGACTCTCAAAGAGACCCAGTACTTC.

This clonotype was detected once. The CDR3 is CAWRETFTEAFF. The DNA for the CDR3 is TGTGCCTGGAGGGAAACCTTCACTGAAGCTTTCTTT. This rearrangement joins TRBV30 to TRBJ1-1; unclear D gene. There are 12 residues in the CDR3. Trimming removed 3 bases at V and 4 bases at J, with 9 bases between. Germline V lookup: CDR1 GTSNPN, CDR2 SVGIG (reference sequence).

In this sample, this clonotype turned up many times. V gene TRBV7-2 combines with J gene TRBJ2-7; TRBD1 matches at 8 bases. From germline, CDR1 is SGHTA and CDR2 FQGNSA. The CDR3 extends over 16 amino acids. The V segment lost 9 bases and the J segment 6 bases; nucleotides outside the gene matches: 19. The CDR3: CASSILAGQGGSEQYF. CDR3 sequence (DNA): TGTGCCAGTAGCATACTGGCCGGACAGGGTGGTAGCGAGCAGTACTTC.

Turning to this clonotype: This likely comes from a read error, as the CDR3 has no conserved phenylalanine or tryptophan at its end. The CDR3 nucleotides read TGTGCCAGCAGCTCCAGCTCAGGGAGATACAATGAGCAGTTCTCC. Its translation: CASSSSSGRYNEQFS. The chain links TRBV11-3 to TRBJ2-1; the D gene could be TRBD1 or TRBD2 (5 bases each). With 4 bases removed from V and 4 bases from J, the gap between germline ends came to 14 bases. The V gene's germline CDR1 is SGHNT and CDR2 YENEEA. This CDR3 comprises 15 residues.

This clonotype occurred a few times. V gene TRBV13 combines with J gene TRBJ1-5; maybe TRBD1 (5 bases). There are 15 residues in the CDR3. Trimming removed 5 bases at V and 4 bases at J, with 15 bases between. The germline V gene has CDR1 PRHDT and CDR2 FYEKMQ (reference sequence). CDR3 loop: CASSAGRRGNQPQHF. In nucleotides, the CDR3 is TGTGCCAGCAGCGCCGGGCGGAGGGGAAATCAGCCCCAGCATTTT.

The chain is built from TRBV20-1 and TRBJ2-1; 12 bases line up with TRBD2. The CDR3 loop spans 14 amino acids. The ends lost 6 bases at V and 8 bases at J; junction bases unmatched: 8. Germline-derived CDR1 and CDR2 are DFQATT and SNEGSKA (reference sequence). The CDR3, as DNA: TGCAGTGCCTCTAGCGGGAGGGTCTCGGATGAGCAGTTCTTC. This codes for CSASSGRVSDEQFF.

This clonotype was counted a few times. V gene TRBV29-1 combines with J gene TRBJ2-7; D possibly corresponds to TRBD1 (6 bases). The CDR3 length is 13 residues. The germline V and J ends were trimmed by 7 bases and 7 bases, with 20 bases remaining between them. The germline V gene has CDR1 SQVTM and CDR2 ANQGSEA. The CDR3 here is CSAGHQVYNEQYF. The CDR3 DNA follows: TGCAGCGCGGGACACCAGGTCTACAATGAGCAGTACTTC.

This sequence joins TRBV5-1 and TRBJ2-3; TRBD2 matches at 9 bases. There are 16 residues in the CDR3. Unmatched junction bases numbered 8, after V lost 3 bases and J lost 3 bases. In germline, CDR1 is SGHRS, CDR2 YFSETQ. The CDR3: CASSSRGSGGTDTQYF. DNA for the CDR3: TGCGCCAGCAGCTCCCGGGGGAGCGGGGGGACAGATACGCAGTATTTT.

The chain carries TRBV15 and TRBJ2-3; D may be TRBD1 or TRBD2 (5 bases each). Per the germline V gene, CDR1 is LNHNV and CDR2 is YYDKDF (reference sequence). Trimming took off 3 bases at V and 3 bases at J, with 7 bases between the two ends. The CDR3 has 13 amino acids. CDR3: CATSRGPTDTQYF. As DNA, the CDR3 is TGTGCCACCAGCAGGGGACCGACAGATACGCAGTATTTT.

This clonotype was counted at least ten times. The chain couples TRBV25-1 to TRBJ2-1, with 8 bases identical to TRBD1. There are 16 residues in the CDR3. The germline V gene has CDR1 MGHDK and CDR2 SYGVNS. V dropped 3 bases and J dropped 0; count of bases not matched to a gene: 4. CDR3 sequence: CASSDFGQGSYNEQFF. CDR3 bases: TGTGCCAGCAGTGATTTTGGACAGGGCTCCTACAATGAGCAGTTCTTC.

The sample holds one count of this clonotype. The chain couples TRBV4-3 to TRBJ2-4; 7 bases agree with TRBD1. The last part of the DNA fits TRBJ2-7 better; the J call may be wrong. The CDR3 totals 15 residues. Looked up from germline, CDR1 is LGHNA and CDR2 is YSLEER. CDR3 sequence reads: CASSQGPGTEYEQYF. DNA of the CDR3: TGCGCCAGCAGCCAGGGCCCCGGGACAGAGTACGAGCAGTACTTC.